This T cell receptor beta chain came from a study of blood T cell repertoires in COVID-19. The length of the CDR3 is 15 residues. Trimming cost V 0 bases and J 6 bases, with 14 bases left between them. Germline CDR1 is MNHNY and CDR2 is SVGAGI (reference sequence). Measured with immunoSEQ multiplex PCR; TCRdb has only the in-frame clones, and not every one. The sample holds 230,000 or so clones, 88% seen once. Everyone who took part was roughly 18 to 89 years old, and they came from about 23 US areas. What the recovered Cohort 3 donors had was two negative PCRs, clearance, or symptom resolution. V gene TRBV6-6 combines with J gene TRBJ1-1, with a possible D match to TRBD1 (6 bases). The clonotype was recovered from a woman under 40 who had recovered from COVID-19. The specimen sequenced was PBMCs or T cells enriched from blood (not recorded which). The CDR3 here is CASSYSLRGSSEAFF. As DNA, the CDR3 is TGTGCCAGCAGTTACTCTTTAAGGGGGAGCTCTGAAGCTTTCTTT.